The T cell receptor (beta chain) under discussion was sequenced for a study of blood T cell repertoires in COVID-19. Generated by immunoSEQ multiplex PCR, the TCRdb table keeps only in-frame clones and is missing some. The sample comprises 490,000 or so clones, more than 85% of which are singletons, and 8.3% rests with the top ten. Germline-derived CDR1 and CDR2 are SGHDT and YYEEEE. The CDR3 spans 14 residues. V shed 3 bases and J 6 bases; nucleotides not matched to a gene: 1. This clonotype originated in a woman aged 55-75 years who had recovered from COVID-19. The rearrangement joins TRBV5-6 to TRBJ2-1, with 12 bases fitting TRBD2. Sequenced sample: PBMCs or T cells enriched from blood (not recorded which). The CDR3 sequence is CASSSSGGANEQFF. As DNA, the CDR3 is TGTGCCAGCAGCTCTAGCGGGGGGGCCAATGAGCAGTTCTTC.